The 22 T cell receptor beta chains below come from one sample, sequenced in a study of blood T cells in healthy people across ages. The second PCR ran roughly 6 to 11 cycles with a sample-barcoded 5' primer and J-beta primers. Using its own MiXCR run on the 5' RACE reads, TCRdb lists one record per CDR3 protein. The profile shows approximately 690,000 distinct CDR3 sequences, 58% of them singletons. The sequencing sample was made of blood. Receptors originate from a man aged 60-69 years in good health.

V gene TRBV5-1 combines with J gene TRBJ2-1; TRBD2 aligns across 10 bases. From germline, CDR1 is SGHRS and CDR2 YFSETQ. The V and J ends lost 4 bases and 6 bases, in that order; junction bases with no gene match: 7. The CDR3 is made up of 15 amino acids. The CDR3 nucleotides read TGCGCCAGCAGCCCGATAGCGGGGGGCGGCAATGAGCAGTTCTTC. This translates into CASSPIAGGGNEQFF. The entire variable domain, with the rest obtained from reference TRBV5-1 and TRBJ2-1, is as follows: KAGVTQTPRYLIKTRGQQVTLSCSPISGHRSVSWYQQTPGQGLQFLFEYFSETQRNKGNFPGRFSGRQFSNSRSEMNVSTLELGDSALYLCASSPIAGGGNEQFFGPGTRLTVL.

This clonotype was counted only a few times. The J gene is TRBJ1-2, the V gene TRBV15, with a tentative D call TRBD1 (5 bases). V was trimmed by 5 bases and J by 3 bases, leaving 16 bases between them. This CDR3 has 15 residues. The germline V gene has CDR1 LNHNV and CDR2 YYDKDF (reference sequence). The CDR3 sequence: CATSVRQSYDYGYTF. CDR3 nucleotides: TGTGCCACCAGCGTCAGACAGAGCTACGACTATGGCTACACCTTC.

This clonotype has at least ten counts. One junction end does not reproduce the germline sequence, and a read error may be involved. The rearrangement joins TRBV5-1 to TRBJ2-5; 8 bases fit TRBD1. This CDR3 spans 14 amino acids. Per the germline V gene, CDR1 is SGHRS and CDR2 is YFSETQ. As DNA, the CDR3 is TGTGCCAGTAGCCTAACAGGGGGCCAAGAGACCCAGTACTTC. Translating gives CASSLTGGQETQYF.

The chain joins TRBV29-1 to TRBJ2-3; D possibly matches TRBD1 or TRBD2 (5 bases each). V lost 4 bases and J 2 bases, leaving 10 bases between the germline ends. CDR3 length: 13 residues. Germline CDR1 reads SQVTM; CDR2 reads ANQGSEA. The CDR3 region has the DNA TGCAGCGTTGGCAGGGACCCCACAGATACGCAGTATTTT. Its protein product is CSVGRDPTDTQYF.

Worth noting for this clonotype: A junction boundary mismatches the germline segment, possibly from a read error. V gene TRBV5-6 combines with J gene TRBJ2-1, with D perhaps TRBD1 (5 bases). This CDR3 has 11 residues. Germline CDR1 is SGHDT and CDR2 is YYEEEE. This CDR3 reads CAGSLWGEQFF. The CDR3 nucleotides read TGTGCCGGCAGCTTGTGGGGCGAGCAGTTCTTC.

This chain connects TRBV20-1 to TRBJ1-1; 9 bases agree with TRBD1. With V trimmed by 5 bases and J by 4 bases, 5 bases remained unmatched. Germline V lookup: CDR1 DFQATT, CDR2 SNEGSKA (reference sequence). There are 13 residues in the CDR3. The CDR3 sequence: CSAPQGALTEAFF. In nucleotides, the CDR3 is TGCAGTGCTCCACAGGGGGCGCTCACTGAAGCTTTCTTT.

The chain carries TRBV2 and TRBJ2-5, with 11 bases identical to TRBD2. Per the germline V gene, CDR1 is SNHLY and CDR2 is FYNNEI. The CDR3 extends over 15 amino acids. After removal of 10 bases from V and 7 bases from J, the junction contained 14 bases not matched to a gene. The CDR3 DNA sequence: TGTGCCAACCTCCGACTAGCGGGGACGCCGGGGACCCAGTACTTC. This encodes CANLRLAGTPGTQYF.

This clonotype has a handful of counts. The chain has TRBV20-1 and TRBJ2-3, with 7 nucleotides matching TRBD2. This CDR3 has 13 amino acids. The V segment lost 2 bases and the J segment 4 bases; nucleotides outside the gene matches: 3. CDR1 is DFQATT, CDR2 SNEGSKA, per germline (reference sequence). The CDR3 DNA is TGCAGTGCTAGAACGGGGAGGGCAGATACGCAGTATTTT. Its translation is CSARTGRADTQYF.

The chain combines TRBV5-6 with TRBJ1-6; D is unclear. The V gene's germline CDR1 is SGHDT and CDR2 YYEEEE. This CDR3 comprises 12 residues. V gave up 1 base and J gave up 10 bases, with 6 bases separating them. CDR3: CASSLLDSPLHF. The CDR3 DNA follows: TGTGCCAGCAGCTTGCTAGACTCACCCCTCCACTTT. The full variable domain, in which reference TRBV5-6 and TRBJ1-6 provide the parts outside the CDR3, is DAGVTQSPTHLIKTRGQQVTLRCSPKSGHDTVSWYQQALGQGPQFIFQYYEEEERQRGNFPDRFSGHQFPNYSSELNVNALLLGDSALYLCASSLLDSPLHFGNGTRLTVT.

The chain is built from TRBV20-1 and TRBJ2-3, with 10 positions matching TRBD2. J lost 0 bases, V lost 7 bases, and 13 bases had no gene match. This CDR3 has 17 residues. The germline V gene has CDR1 DFQATT and CDR2 SNEGSKA (reference sequence). The CDR3 loop is CSGQRVAGGPSTDTQYF. DNA for the CDR3: TGCAGTGGCCAGAGGGTAGCGGGGGGCCCTAGCACAGATACGCAGTATTTT.

The V gene is TRBV7-2, the J gene TRBJ2-1; D is perhaps TRBD2 (6 bases). The CDR3 is 15 amino acids. The germline V gene encodes CDR1 SGHTA and CDR2 FQGNSA. V was cut by 3 bases and J by 2 bases, with 11 bases left in between. The CDR3 sequence: CASSFGGPPYNEQFF. As DNA, the CDR3 is TGTGCCAGCAGCTTCGGGGGACCTCCCTACAATGAGCAGTTCTTC.

V is TRBV11-3 and J is TRBJ2-7, with D maybe TRBD2 (7 bases). The DNA end lines up better with TRBJ2-5; the J call may be wrong. Germline V gene data show CDR1 as SGHNT and CDR2 as YENEEA. The CDR3 spans 16 residues. The CDR3 loop is CASSEGGAEGGKTQYF. CDR3 nucleotides: TGTGCCAGCAGCGAAGGGGGGGCGGAGGGTGGTAAGACCCAGTACTTC.

This chain links TRBV6-5 with TRBJ2-1, with 10 bases lining up with TRBD2. V lost 5 bases to trimming and J lost 3 bases; unmatched junction nucleotides: 4. CDR3 length: 15 residues. The germline V gene has CDR1 MNHEY and CDR2 SVGAGI. The CDR3 loop reads CASSITSGVYNEQFF. DNA for the CDR3: TGTGCCAGCAGTATAACTAGCGGGGTCTACAATGAGCAGTTCTTC.

The chain has TRBV27 and TRBJ1-2, with 10 bases identical to TRBD1. V lost 5 bases to trimming and J lost 10 bases; unmatched junction nucleotides: 7. The germline V gene encodes CDR1 MNHEY and CDR2 SMNVEV (reference sequence). This CDR3 is built from 13 residues. DNA of the CDR3: TGTGCCAGCAGTACGACAGGGGGCCGTGACTACACCTTC. It codes for CASSTTGGRDYTF.

The V call is TRBV24-1, the J call TRBJ2-5, with D possibly TRBD1 on 6 matching bases. The germline gives CDR1 KGHDR, CDR2 SFDVKD. Trimming shortened V by 5 bases and J by 2 bases, and 20 bases separated the two germline ends. The CDR3 length is 17 residues. The CDR3 region is CATSGRTEGIGQETQYF. The CDR3 DNA reads TGTGCCACCAGTGGTCGGACAGAAGGAATAGGACAAGAGACCCAGTACTTC.

This chain uses TRBV4-2 with TRBJ1-1; a possible D gene is TRBD1 (5 bases). Trimming left V 0 bases short and J 4 bases short, with 18 bases between. The CDR3 is 17 residues long. The germline V gene encodes CDR1 LGHNA and CDR2 YNFKEQ. CDR3: CASSQDLRGGQGTEAFF. DNA of the CDR3: TGTGCCAGCAGCCAAGATCTCCGTGGAGGGCAGGGCACTGAAGCTTTCTTT.

V usage is TRBV15 and J usage is TRBJ2-6, with TRBD2 as a possible D gene (5 bases). The CDR3 spans 13 residues. The germline V and J ends were trimmed by 9 bases and 1 base, with 7 bases remaining between them. Looked up from germline, CDR1 is LNHNV and CDR2 is YYDKDF (reference sequence). CDR3: CATRASGANVLTF. In nucleotides, the CDR3 is TGTGCCACGCGGGCATCTGGGGCCAACGTCCTGACTTTC.

This sequence joins TRBV6-1 and TRBJ2-4; no clear D gene. TRBJ2-7 matches the DNA end more closely, so the J call is doubtful. Germline CDR1 MNHNS, CDR2 SASEGT. CDR3 length: 11 residues. CDR3 coding DNA: TGTGCCAGCATTAGGACCTACGAGCAGTACTTC. Translation: CASIRTYEQYF.

The V gene is TRBV9, the J gene TRBJ2-7; possible D gene TRBD1, 6 bases. Per the germline V gene, CDR1 is SGDLS and CDR2 is YYNGEE. Deletions cut 4 bases from V and 0 bases from J, with 11 bases between. This CDR3 has 14 residues. The chain's CDR3 is CASSTQGHSYEQYF. CDR3 coding DNA: TGTGCCAGCAGCACACAGGGCCACTCCTACGAGCAGTACTTC.

The chain's CDR3 is CASSSPAGGNTEAFF. The CDR3 bases are TGTGCCAGCAGTTCTCCGGCGGGGGGAAACACTGAAGCTTTCTTT. V is TRBV6-5 and J is TRBJ1-1; possible D gene TRBD1, 5 bases. The CDR3 runs 15 residues. V lost 4 bases and J 2 bases, leaving 14 bases between the germline ends. Per the germline V gene, CDR1 is MNHEY and CDR2 is SVGAGI.

V and J are TRBV6-2 or TRBV6-3 and TRBJ2-1, with 8 bases lining up with TRBD1. Per germline, CDR1 MNHEY and CDR2 SVGEGT. Trimming removed 10 bases from V and 5 bases from J; junction bases left unmatched: 7. This CDR3 has 13 residues. The CDR3 is CATLVDRDNEQFF. DNA for the CDR3: TGTGCCACCCTCGTGGACAGGGACAATGAGCAGTTCTTC.

This clonotype was observed a handful of times. The chain links TRBV5-5 to TRBJ2-2; 7 bases match TRBD2. V was clipped by 4 bases and J by 0 bases; unmatched bases: 6. Germline CDR1 SGHKS, CDR2 YYEKEE (reference sequence). The CDR3 extends over 16 amino acids. The CDR3 sequence: CASSRESGANTGELFF. The CDR3 region has the DNA TGTGCCAGCAGCCGAGAAAGCGGGGCGAACACCGGGGAGCTGTTTTTT. The full variable domain, its missing parts supplied by reference TRBV5-5 and TRBJ2-2, is DAGVTQSPTHLIKTRGQQVTLRCSPISGHKSVSWYQQVLGQGPQFIFQYYEKEERGRGNFPDRFSARQFPNYSSELNVNALLLGDSALYLCASSRESGANTGELFFGEGSRLTVL.